The entry below gives a single T cell receptor beta chain sequence along with its context. This sample is drawn from a study of blood T cell repertoires in COVID-19. Whole-study context: The cDNA or gDNA used as material had been derived from T cells, B-cell-depleted T cells, or PBMCs.

V gave up 3 bases and J gave up 8 bases; unmatched junction bases: 7. The CDR3 has 15 amino acids. Germline V lookup: CDR1 SEHNR, CDR2 FQNEAQ (reference sequence). Produced via immunoSEQ multiplex PCR; TCRdb's table is partial and in-frame only. Altogether hundreds of thousands of clones are present, 87% being singletons, with the ten largest covering approximately 6%. For recovered donors of Cohort 3, there were two negative PCRs, clearance, or symptom resolution. V gene TRBV7-9 combines with J gene TRBJ1-4, with TRBD1 matching over 9 bases. The receptor was isolated from a woman in her thirties or forties who had recovered from COVID-19. Source material: PBMCs or T cells enriched from blood (not recorded which). The chain's CDR3 is CASSFRQGVREKLFF. The CDR3 DNA sequence: TGTGCCAGCAGCTTCAGACAGGGGGTTAGGGAAAAACTGTTTTTT.